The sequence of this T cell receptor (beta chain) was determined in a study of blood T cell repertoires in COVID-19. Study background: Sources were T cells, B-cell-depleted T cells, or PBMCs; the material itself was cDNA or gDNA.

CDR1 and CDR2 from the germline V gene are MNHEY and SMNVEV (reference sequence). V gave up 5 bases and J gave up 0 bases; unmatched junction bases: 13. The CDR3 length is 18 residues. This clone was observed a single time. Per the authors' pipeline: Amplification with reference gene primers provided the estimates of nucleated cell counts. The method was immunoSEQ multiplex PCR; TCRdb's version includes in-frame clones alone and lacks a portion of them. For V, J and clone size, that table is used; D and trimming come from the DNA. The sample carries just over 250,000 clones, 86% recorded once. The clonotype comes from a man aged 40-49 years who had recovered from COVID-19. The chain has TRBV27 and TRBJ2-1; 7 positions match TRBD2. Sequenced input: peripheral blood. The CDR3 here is CASSNRRSGPSSYNEQFF. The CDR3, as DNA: TGTGCCAGCAGTAACAGACGTAGCGGGCCGAGCTCCTACAATGAGCAGTTCTTC.